This T cell receptor beta chain was identified in a study of shared clonotypes between healthy human individuals. This CDR3 spans 18 amino acids. The V end lost 2 bases, the J end lost 5 bases, and 21 bases lay between the germline ends. Germline-derived CDR1 and CDR2 are MNHNS and SASEGT. The table came from immunoSEQ multiplex PCR; TCRdb's copy has only in-frame clones and leaves some out. The data contain about 2.3 million clones, approximately 95% of them singletons. The sequenced sample consisted of naive CD4+ T cells from PBMCs. Subset given: CD45RA+ positively selected. The rearrangement joins TRBV6-1 to TRBJ1-4, with D possibly TRBD1 on 6 matching bases. The source of this sequence is a man younger than 35 in good health. Some clones in this sample may be carry-over from other donors' samples. The CDR3 DNA reads as TGTGCCAGCAGTGAAAATTTGTCTCCGGAGGGGGGAAATGAAAAACTGTTTTTT. Its translation: CASSENLSPEGGNEKLFF.